These T cell receptor beta chains were read from a single sample in a study of post-analysis software for immune sequencing data. TCRdb recomputed calls from the PCR reads with MiXCR, one row per CDR3 protein. This table has 740,000 or so distinct CDR3 sequences, approximately 50% appearing once. Sequenced sample: blood. These receptors all come from a girl aged 5 to 17 with multiple sclerosis. The CDR3 runs from the conserved cysteine through the conserved F or W. Each record gives: D gene, V gene, clone size, J gene, CDR3 protein, CDR3 DNA. D genes are given only for firm matches. Clone size is given for some rows only: seen once, a few or many times, or a class if the clone is expanded.

d_gene: .
v_gene: TRBV29-1
abundance: few
j_gene: TRBJ2-7
CDR3aa: CSVHLRLSDEQYF
CDR3nt: TGCAGCGTCCACTTGCGCTTATCAGACGAGCAGTACTTC

d_gene: .
v_gene: TRBV4-2
abundance: .
j_gene: TRBJ2-1
CDR3aa: CASSQEGLATYNEQFF
CDR3nt: TGTGCCAGCAGCCAAGAAGGGCTAGCGACGTACAATGAGCAGTTCTTC

d_gene: .
v_gene: TRBV5-1
abundance: .
j_gene: TRBJ2-5
CDR3aa: CASSHRGSGPQETQYF
CDR3nt: TGCGCCAGCAGCCACCGAGGTAGCGGACCTCAAGAGACCCAGTACTTC

d_gene: TRBD2
v_gene: TRBV3-1
abundance: few
j_gene: TRBJ2-7
CDR3aa: CASTLGLDNEQYF
CDR3nt: TGTGCCAGCACCCTGGGACTAGACAACGAGCAGTACTTC

d_gene: .
v_gene: TRBV20-1
abundance: .
j_gene: TRBJ1-1
CDR3aa: CSARLVPSGVIDTEAFF
CDR3nt: TGCAGTGCTAGGCTGGTCCCTAGCGGGGTTATAGACACTGAAGCTTTCTTT

d_gene: .
v_gene: TRBV11-1
abundance: .
j_gene: TRBJ2-5
CDR3aa: CASSLGQMAAIQETQYF
CDR3nt: TGTGCCAGCAGCTTGGGGCAAATGGCCGCGATCCAAGAGACCCAGTACTTC

d_gene: .
v_gene: TRBV11-3
abundance: .
j_gene: TRBJ2-1
CDR3aa: CASSLEGILGAYNEQFF
CDR3nt: TGTGCCAGCAGCTTAGAGGGAATCCTGGGGGCCTACAATGAGCAGTTCTTC

d_gene: TRBD1
v_gene: TRBV4-1
abundance: few
j_gene: TRBJ2-5
CDR3aa: CASSQADRGPQETQYF
CDR3nt: TGCGCCAGCAGCCAAGCGGACAGGGGGCCTCAAGAGACCCAGTACTTC

d_gene: TRBD1
v_gene: TRBV12-3/TRBV12-4
abundance: .
j_gene: TRBJ2-7
CDR3aa: CVSSLYRGTYEQYF
CDR3nt: TGTGTCAGCAGTTTATACAGGGGTACCTACGAGCAGTACTTC

d_gene: .
v_gene: TRBV9
abundance: .
j_gene: TRBJ2-1
CDR3aa: CASSGRTGYNEQFF
CDR3nt: TGTGCCAGCAGCGGACGGACCGGATACAATGAGCAGTTCTTC

d_gene: .
v_gene: TRBV6-6
abundance: few
j_gene: TRBJ2-1
CDR3aa: CASRPHRVPYNEQFF
CDR3nt: TGTGCCAGCAGACCCCACAGGGTTCCCTACAATGAGCAGTTCTTC

d_gene: .
v_gene: TRBV29-1
abundance: .
j_gene: TRBJ1-2
CDR3aa: CSVDNATYGYTF
CDR3nt: TGCAGCGTTGATAATGCCACTTATGGCTACACCTTC

d_gene: TRBD1
v_gene: TRBV5-1
abundance: .
j_gene: TRBJ2-7
CDR3aa: CASSLAEGTVNYEQYF
CDR3nt: TGCGCCAGCAGCTTGGCCGAGGGGACAGTCAACTACGAGCAGTACTTC

d_gene: .
v_gene: TRBV6-5
abundance: few
j_gene: TRBJ2-3
CDR3aa: CASSYSGVRYQDTQYF
CDR3nt: TGTGCCAGCAGTTACTCGGGAGTAAGGTACCAAGATACGCAGTATTTT

d_gene: TRBD1
v_gene: TRBV10-3
abundance: .
j_gene: TRBJ1-5
CDR3aa: CAISERQGVQPQHF
CDR3nt: TGTGCCATCAGTGAGCGACAGGGCGTCCAGCCCCAGCATTTT

d_gene: TRBD1
v_gene: TRBV11-2
abundance: few
j_gene: TRBJ1-4
CDR3aa: CASSSWTGGEEKLFF
CDR3nt: TGTGCCAGCAGCTCATGGACAGGGGGCGAAGAAAAACTGTTTTTT

d_gene: .
v_gene: TRBV29-1
abundance: .
j_gene: TRBJ2-5
CDR3aa: CSVERWGETQYF
CDR3nt: TGCAGCGTTGAAAGGTGGGGCGAGACCCAGTACTTC

d_gene: .
v_gene: TRBV5-1
abundance: .
j_gene: TRBJ1-1
CDR3aa: CASSLGHGAFF
CDR3nt: TGCGCCAGCAGCTTGGGACACGGAGCTTTCTTT

d_gene: TRBD2
v_gene: TRBV6-5
abundance: few
j_gene: TRBJ2-7
CDR3aa: CASSPGTSNEQYF
CDR3nt: TGTGCCAGCAGCCCCGGGACTAGTAACGAGCAGTACTTC

d_gene: .
v_gene: TRBV14
abundance: .
j_gene: TRBJ2-5
CDR3aa: CASSQERGRETQYF
CDR3nt: TGTGCCAGCAGCCAAGAACGGGGGCGGGAGACCCAGTACTTC

d_gene: .
v_gene: TRBV10-3
abundance: .
j_gene: TRBJ2-7
CDR3aa: CAISERVGQEYSYEQYF
CDR3nt: TGTGCCATCAGTGAGCGGGTCGGGCAGGAATACTCCTACGAGCAGTACTTC

d_gene: TRBD2
v_gene: TRBV29-1
abundance: .
j_gene: TRBJ2-1
CDR3aa: CSVATSGSSYEQFF
CDR3nt: TGCAGCGTTGCAACTAGCGGGAGTAGTTATGAGCAGTTCTTC

d_gene: .
v_gene: TRBV7-2
abundance: once
j_gene: TRBJ1-1
CDR3aa: CASSLGGRRNTEAFF
CDR3nt: TGTGCCAGCAGCTTAGGAGGCCGGCGGAACACTGAAGCTTTCTTT

d_gene: TRBD1
v_gene: TRBV6-2/TRBV6-3
abundance: .
j_gene: TRBJ2-7
CDR3aa: CASIRGQGVDEQYF
CDR3nt: TGTGCCAGCATAAGGGGGCAGGGTGTCGATGAGCAGTACTTC

d_gene: .
v_gene: TRBV20-1
abundance: .
j_gene: TRBJ2-5
CDR3aa: CSASRRREPGGTQYF
CDR3nt: TGCAGTGCTAGTAGGCGAAGGGAGCCCGGGGGGACCCAGTACTTC

d_gene: .
v_gene: TRBV7-6
abundance: .
j_gene: TRBJ2-4
CDR3aa: CASSSSLGPKGEQYF
CDR3nt: TGTGCCAGCAGCTCCTCCCTAGGGCCGAAAGGGGAGCAGTACTTC

d_gene: .
v_gene: TRBV12-3/TRBV12-4
abundance: .
j_gene: TRBJ2-5
CDR3aa: CASSSDPWRETQYF
CDR3nt: TGTGCCAGCAGTTCGGACCCCTGGAGGGAGACCCAGTACTTC

d_gene: .
v_gene: TRBV20-1
abundance: .
j_gene: TRBJ2-5
CDR3aa: CSATTANQETQYF
CDR3nt: TGCAGTGCTACGACAGCGAACCAAGAGACCCAGTACTTC

d_gene: .
v_gene: TRBV29-1
abundance: .
j_gene: TRBJ1-2
CDR3aa: CSYSRDLSYGYTF
CDR3nt: TGCAGCTACTCCAGGGACCTAAGCTATGGCTACACCTTC

d_gene: .
v_gene: TRBV20-1
abundance: .
j_gene: TRBJ2-6
CDR3aa: CSAPDGLSSGANVLTF
CDR3nt: TGCAGTGCCCCTGACGGACTCTCTTCTGGGGCCAACGTCCTGACTTTC

d_gene: .
v_gene: TRBV29-1
abundance: .
j_gene: TRBJ2-1
CDR3aa: CSVDGFLIYNEQFF
CDR3nt: TGCAGCGTTGACGGATTTCTCATTTACAATGAGCAGTTCTTC

d_gene: .
v_gene: TRBV20-1
abundance: .
j_gene: TRBJ1-2
CDR3aa: CSASDDGRNYGYTF
CDR3nt: TGCAGTGCTAGTGATGACGGACGTAACTATGGCTACACCTTC

d_gene: .
v_gene: TRBV29-1
abundance: .
j_gene: TRBJ1-1
CDR3aa: CSVEDLPVNTEAFF
CDR3nt: TGCAGCGTTGAAGATCTTCCGGTGAACACTGAAGCTTTCTTT

d_gene: .
v_gene: TRBV19
abundance: .
j_gene: TRBJ2-7
CDR3aa: CASSIPGVNFYEQYF
CDR3nt: TGTGCCAGTAGTATACCCGGGGTCAACTTCTACGAGCAGTACTTC

d_gene: .
v_gene: TRBV10-3
abundance: few
j_gene: TRBJ2-5
CDR3aa: CATTDSSQETQYF
CDR3nt: TGTGCCACTACGGACAGTTCTCAAGAGACCCAGTACTTC

d_gene: .
v_gene: TRBV24-1
abundance: .
j_gene: TRBJ2-3
CDR3aa: CATSDLSEPDTQYF
CDR3nt: TGTGCCACCAGTGATTTGTCGGAGCCAGATACGCAGTATTTT

d_gene: .
v_gene: TRBV10-3
abundance: .
j_gene: TRBJ2-5
CDR3aa: CAISARSGEQYF
CDR3nt: TGTGCCATCAGTGCTAGGAGTGGAGAGCAGTACTTC

d_gene: .
v_gene: TRBV7-7
abundance: .
j_gene: TRBJ2-5
CDR3aa: CASSQPGPQETQYF
CDR3nt: TGTGCTAGCAGCCAGCCGGGTCCACAAGAGACCCAGTACTTC

d_gene: TRBD2
v_gene: TRBV6-5
abundance: .
j_gene: TRBJ2-5
CDR3aa: CASGPSGTAYQETQYF
CDR3nt: TGTGCCAGCGGACCAAGCGGGACGGCTTACCAAGAGACCCAGTACTTC

d_gene: .
v_gene: TRBV5-1
abundance: .
j_gene: TRBJ2-3
CDR3aa: CASSLALAGTDTQYF
CDR3nt: TGTGCCAGCAGCTTGGCCTTGGCGGGCACAGATACGCAGTATTTT

d_gene: .
v_gene: TRBV7-9
abundance: .
j_gene: TRBJ2-7
CDR3aa: CASTHGAGQLNREQYF
CDR3nt: TGTGCCAGCACTCATGGTGCGGGACAGCTTAATAGGGAGCAGTACTTC

d_gene: .
v_gene: TRBV29-1
abundance: .
j_gene: TRBJ1-2
CDR3aa: CSVEDKDSLESYGYTF
CDR3nt: TGCAGCGTTGAAGATAAGGACTCCCTGGAATCCTACGGCTACACCTTC

d_gene: .
v_gene: TRBV5-1
abundance: .
j_gene: TRBJ2-1
CDR3aa: CASSLVVAYTYNEQFF
CDR3nt: TGCGCCAGCAGCTTGGTAGTAGCCTATACCTACAATGAGCAGTTCTTC

d_gene: TRBD1
v_gene: TRBV5-1
abundance: .
j_gene: TRBJ1-1
CDR3aa: CASSEDRGTGTEAFF
CDR3nt: TGCGCCAGCAGCGAGGACAGGGGGACGGGGACTGAAGCTTTCTTT

d_gene: TRBD1
v_gene: TRBV2
abundance: once
j_gene: TRBJ1-5
CDR3aa: CASSTGGSQPQHF
CDR3nt: TGTGCCAGCAGCACAGGGGGCTCGCAGCCCCAGCATTTT

d_gene: .
v_gene: TRBV10-1
abundance: .
j_gene: TRBJ2-1
CDR3aa: CASSKTYNEQFF
CDR3nt: TGCGCCAGCAGTAAGACCTACAATGAGCAGTTCTTC